Listed below are T cell receptor beta chains from one sample, sequenced in a study of T cell responses to AZD1222 COVID-19 vaccine. The table came from immunoSEQ multiplex PCR; TCRdb's copy has only in-frame clones and leaves some out. The data show approximately 100,000 clones, about 89% seen once. The sample here was peripheral blood, taken on day 0 of AZD1222 vaccination. The receptor source for this set is an adult in good health. The CDR3 runs from the conserved cysteine through the conserved F or W. The D gene is left open where the match is weak. Expanded clones are given a class, and other clones once, few, many or no size at all.

CASSGRPNPYEQYF	-	few	TRBV7-9	TRBJ2-7
CASSVQGGEQYF	-	-	TRBV9	TRBJ2-7
CASSQVGTGQFF	-	-	TRBV3-1/TRBV3-2	TRBJ2-1
CASSLDGGPIHSGNTIYF	-	-	TRBV11-2	TRBJ1-3
CASSFGETNEKLFF	-	-	TRBV5-6	TRBJ1-4
CASGPDRAFYGYTF	TRBD1	-	TRBV5-6	TRBJ1-2
CASRTQTGTVIYGYTF	-	-	TRBV28	TRBJ1-2
CASSTGQGLPDTQYF	TRBD1	-	TRBV19	TRBJ2-3
CATTRSSRTDTQYF	-	-	TRBV15	TRBJ2-3
CASSQYPRYGYTF	-	-	TRBV6-5	TRBJ1-2
CASSQTALRGSNQPQHF	-	-	TRBV4-1	TRBJ1-5
CATSLGQSYEQYF	-	once	TRBV15	TRBJ2-7
CASNTEEGEKLFF	-	-	TRBV2	TRBJ1-4
CASSESSAGPKNIQYF	-	once	TRBV10-1	TRBJ2-4
CASSAWDRDLVQFF	TRBD1	-	TRBV9	TRBJ2-1
CASSVGSGITGELFF	-	-	TRBV9	TRBJ2-2
CASSWQGGNQPQHF	-	few	TRBV27	TRBJ1-5
CASSPPGVDIQYF	-	once	TRBV9	TRBJ2-4
CASSWGNSNQPQHF	-	-	TRBV2	TRBJ1-5
CASSYDWGERYEQYF	-	-	TRBV6-5	TRBJ2-7
CASSLEQGYTIYF	-	-	TRBV5-1	TRBJ1-3
CASIVGNYGYTF	-	-	TRBV12-3/TRBV12-4	TRBJ1-2
CASSLGVNYGYTF	-	-	TRBV6-5	TRBJ1-2
CASSQTGGNTEAFF	-	-	TRBV2	TRBJ1-1
CSVQSGPLKRTQYF	-	-	TRBV29-1	TRBJ2-5
CASSIWGSDGGMYF	TRBD2	-	TRBV19	TRBJ2-7
CASSLQTRIEALHF	-	few	TRBV28	TRBJ1-6
CASSRQVLAKNIQYF	-	-	TRBV3-1/TRBV3-2	TRBJ2-4
CASSPGQNEKLFF	TRBD1	-	TRBV5-1	TRBJ1-4
CAIKTVGGLDTQYF	TRBD2	-	TRBV28	TRBJ2-3
CASSQSTAFQETQYF	-	-	TRBV16	TRBJ2-5
CASSHRRDREVDGYTF	TRBD1	-	TRBV4-1	TRBJ1-2
CASSLISGGAYTGELFF	-	-	TRBV3-1/TRBV3-2	TRBJ2-2
CASKKSGGPETQYF	-	-	TRBV11-2	TRBJ2-5
CASSLKSGSSYEQYF	-	once	TRBV7-6	TRBJ2-7
CASSGGSGGLYGYTF	-	-	TRBV5-4	TRBJ1-2
CASSSTSGGANTQYF	TRBD2	-	TRBV9	TRBJ2-3
CASSPRIREHSGNTIYF	-	-	TRBV19	TRBJ1-3
CASSIGGIDEKLFF	-	-	TRBV19	TRBJ1-4
CASSAPLGRANYGYTF	-	-	TRBV9	TRBJ1-2
CAITKDSSSTDTQYF	-	-	TRBV10-3	TRBJ2-3
CASRQGLDGYTF	-	many	TRBV19	TRBJ1-2
CASSLEGQGGYEQYF	TRBD1	-	TRBV5-5	TRBJ2-7
CASVQGPGYEQYF	-	-	TRBV6-5	TRBJ2-7
CASSFRGLGYEQYF	TRBD1	-	TRBV27	TRBJ2-7
CASRPRGRNTEAFF	-	-	TRBV6-5	TRBJ1-1
CASSTGTGLYGYTF	TRBD1	-	TRBV7-3	TRBJ1-2
CASRRGSGNTIYF	-	-	TRBV12-1	TRBJ1-3
CASSKGGVAFF	-	-	TRBV6-5	TRBJ1-1
CATGQGLNTEAFF	TRBD1	few	TRBV10-1	TRBJ1-1
CASSLRGGRGTDTQYF	TRBD2	-	TRBV11-3	TRBJ2-3
CASSLVRGGTGELFF	-	once	TRBV11-2	TRBJ2-2
CASAQGARGNTIYF	TRBD1	-	TRBV27	TRBJ1-3
CASREEPGRTYNEQFF	-	-	TRBV5-1	TRBJ2-1
CASSLVGGIQHF	-	once	TRBV12-3/TRBV12-4	TRBJ1-5
CASTWTDNYNEQFF	-	-	TRBV5-1	TRBJ2-1